This T cell receptor (beta chain) was recorded in a study of T-cell memory formation after mild COVID-19. Study-wide context: TCR clusters were largely donor specific. Study-wide results and caveats: Prior to infection, memory already included some responding clones, suggesting cross-reactive memory joined. Contracting clones localized mainly to CM and EM when CD4+ and mainly to EMRA when CD8+.

Each CDR3 protein is one row after TCRdb ran MiXCR on the 5' RACE reads. This table holds 120,000 to 150,000 distinct CDR3 sequences, about 19% found once. Regarding this clonotype: Its antigen is unidentified.

With 4 bases clipped from V and 9 bases from J, the junction kept 7 bases outside the gene matches. Germline V gene data show CDR1 as SQVTM and CDR2 as ANQGSEA. The CDR3 contains 13 residues. This receptor was identified in an adult woman who had mild COVID-19 (a few samples of this study predate the infection). Cell type and time point are not known. The chain joins TRBV29-1 to TRBJ2-3, with TRBD2 identical over 10 bases. The source material was PBMCs or a T cell subset sorted from them (not recorded which). The CDR3 protein is CSVGESGRGTQYF. DNA for the CDR3: TGCAGCGTTGGGGAAAGCGGGAGGGGCACGCAGTATTTT.